The source of this TCR beta chain is a study of post-analysis software for immune sequencing data. Study summary: The disease courses spanned relapsing-remitting, secondary progressive and progressive-relapsing forms of multiple sclerosis. Study-wide points: Patients with multiple sclerosis recorded significantly lower normalized Chao1 diversity than controls, the study found. About 5 TRBV segments, including TRBV5-6, TRBV5-1 and TRBV20-1, were more frequent in patients than controls.

Details on this clonotype: The antigen remains undetermined.

The CDR3 runs to 16 residues. The V gene lost 4 bases and the J gene lost 0 bases, with 16 bases spanning the gap. Per germline, CDR1 SGHRS and CDR2 YFSETQ. Unique molecular identifiers had been added to the TCR beta cDNA libraries. T cells numbering about 0.85 to 11 million yielded cDNA molecules that totaled around 500,000. TCRdb passed the PCR reads through MiXCR, listing each CDR3 protein once. Of roughly 540,000 distinct CDR3 sequences in the sample, approximately 34% were seen once. Sequences were obtained from blood. The chain carries TRBV5-1 and TRBJ1-1; D is unresolved. This TCR derives from a girl aged 2-17 years with multiple sclerosis. The CDR3 bases are TGCGCCAGCAGCATCCCCGGAGGGTCTATGAACACTGAAGCTTTCTTT. Encoded protein: CASSIPGGSMNTEAFF.